This entry concerns a single T cell receptor beta chain. As yet, its antigen is unknown. Here immunoSEQ multiplex PCR was the method, and the copy in TCRdb shows in-frame clones only, minus some. The top ten clones hold about 12% of a sample with fewer than 550,000 clones, over 60% of them seen once. The sample originates from a study of shared clonotypes between healthy human individuals. Study-level findings and limits: Sequencing depth was predicted to influence how clonotypes are shared among donors.

Germline V gene sequence: CDR1 MNHNY, CDR2 SVGAGI (reference sequence). Trimming stripped 5 bases from V and 1 base from J, with 17 bases between. The CDR3 consists of 16 residues. The study enrolled healthy HIV-negative adults without recent acute infections or vaccinations as donors. The specimen was PBMCs. This clonotype was sampled from a woman aged 40 to 49 in good health. Some clones in this sample may be carry-over from other donors' samples. The V and J genes are TRBV6-6 and TRBJ1-1; D is perhaps TRBD1 (6 bases). For the CDR3, the DNA is TGTGCCAGCAGTCCCGGAGGGGGACGTAGGAACACTGAAGCTTTCTTT. Residues: CASSPGGGRRNTEAFF.